These T cell receptor beta chains were read from a single sample in a study of shared clonotypes between healthy human individuals. TCRdb keeps only in-frame clones here, not all; method: immunoSEQ multiplex PCR. The sample has over 1.4 million clones, roughly 97% seen once. The sample taken for sequencing was naive CD4+ T cells sorted from blood. The receptors were sampled from a man aged 30 to 39 in good health. Both conserved end residues are part of each CDR3. Each record gives: CDR3 protein, clone size, V gene. A row's size may be missing; if present it is once, few, many or a size class.

CDR3 protein: CASSFLDLNTEAFF; clone size: once; V gene: TRBV13
CDR3 protein: CASSATGGYQPQHF; clone size: -; V gene: TRBV9
CDR3 protein: CAISERGRLADISYEQYF; clone size: -; V gene: TRBV10-3
CDR3 protein: CASSPLGGGITGELFF; clone size: -; V gene: TRBV9
CDR3 protein: CASRQGPLGANVLTF; clone size: -; V gene: TRBV2
CDR3 protein: CASGTDGSGANVLTF; clone size: -; V gene: TRBV6-5
CDR3 protein: CASSRDRLNYGYTF; clone size: -; V gene: TRBV21-1
CDR3 protein: CASSWDRGLSNQPQHF; clone size: -; V gene: TRBV5-8
CDR3 protein: CASSLASGRGSYEQYF; clone size: -; V gene: TRBV5-4
CDR3 protein: CASSLSRSQETQYF; clone size: once; V gene: TRBV5-1